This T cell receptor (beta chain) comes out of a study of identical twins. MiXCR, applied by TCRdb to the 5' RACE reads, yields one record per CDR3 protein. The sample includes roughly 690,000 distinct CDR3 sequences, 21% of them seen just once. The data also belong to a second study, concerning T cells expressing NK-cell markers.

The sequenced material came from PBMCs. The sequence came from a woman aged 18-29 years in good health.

CDR3 amino acids: CASSFGGGKLFF. CDR3 in DNA: TGTGCCAGCAGTTTTGGCGGAGGAAAACTGTTTTTT. The genes are TRBV27 and TRBJ1-4; no reliable D call. The CDR3 has 12 residues. Trimming shortened V by 3 bases and J by 10 bases, and 9 bases separated the two germline ends. Germline V gene lookup returns CDR1 MNHEY and CDR2 SMNVEV (reference sequence).